This T cell receptor (beta chain) was sequenced for a study of T cells in Graves' hyperthyroidism and ophthalmopathy. Uncontrolled infections, other autoimmune diseases, pregnancy or lactation led to exclusion of patients. Orbital computed tomography, thyroid ultrasound, serum thyroxine and TRAb, and clinical symptoms together informed the diagnoses. This clonotype was seen repeatedly, ten times or more. RNA transcripts were the template for amplifying TCR beta CDR3 regions. HTBI primers were used for first-round RT-PCR of the TCR CDR3. TCRdb fed the multiplex PCR reads into MiXCR, producing one record per CDR3 protein. The table lists hundreds of thousands of distinct CDR3 sequences, about 20% of them singletons. Trimming pared 0 bases from V and 4 bases from J, leaving 12 bases between. The germline V gene has CDR1 LNHNV and CDR2 YYDKDF (reference sequence). The CDR3 has 15 residues.

Sequencing was carried out using blood. The V gene is TRBV15, the J gene TRBJ1-2; tentatively, D is TRBD1 (6 bases). This TCR was sampled from a middle-aged man with Graves' ophthalmopathy. CDR3 loop: CATSRDPTGSYGYTF. Here the CDR3 DNA reads TGTGCCACCAGCAGAGATCCTACAGGGAGCTATGGCTACACCTTC.